This TCR beta chain stems from a study of blood T cell repertoires in COVID-19. Across the whole study: Sites across the United States, Italy and Spain contributed samples from acute and convalescent COVID-19.

In the source study's methods: Counts of nucleated cells, estimated from reference gene primer amplification, were obtained. Sequenced by immunoSEQ multiplex PCR; TCRdb stores in-frame clones only, minus some. V, J and clone size are those of that table, while D and trimming were read from the DNA. The sample yields about 280,000 clones, 85% seen once. Residents of about two dozen US areas, aged about 18 to 89 years, made up the participants. Participants' reported clinical history set cohort assignment. The CDR3 runs 13 residues. V was pared by 5 bases and J by 13 bases, with 3 bases of the junction left unmatched. Germline CDR1 PRHDT, CDR2 FYEKMQ (reference sequence).

The chain carries TRBV13 and TRBJ2-1, with 15 bases lining up with TRBD2. The sequence was collected from a woman in her forties or fifties who had recovered from COVID-19. Sequenced material: PBMCs or T cells enriched from blood (not recorded which). CDR3 amino acids: CASSPGLAGGQFF. The CDR3 bases are TGTGCCAGCAGCCCGGGACTAGCGGGAGGCCAGTTCTTC.